This TCR beta chain was identified in a study of blood T cell repertoires in COVID-19. As for the study in general: COVID-19 samples from acute and convalescent phases originated in the United States, Italy and Spain. Sources were T cells, B-cell-depleted T cells, or PBMCs; the material itself was cDNA or gDNA.

CDR1 and CDR2 from the germline V gene are SGHTA and FQGNSA. The CDR3 contains 14 residues. The ends lost 8 bases at V and 7 bases at J; junction bases unmatched: 10. How the authors handled the data: Estimated nucleated cell counts came from reference gene primer amplification. Profiling relied on immunoSEQ multiplex PCR, and the TCRdb table lists in-frame clones only, not all of them. Clonal size and the V and J genes are those of that table, whereas D and trimming came from the DNA. This table has roughly 32,000 clones, 65% to 90% appearing once. The sample taken for sequencing was peripheral blood. The TCR originated in a man older than 75 with active COVID-19. The chain joins TRBV7-2 to TRBJ2-1; TRBD2 matches at 8 bases. DNA for the CDR3: TGTGCCAGCTATCCCAGCGGGGGTGGTAATGAGCAGTTCTTC. Translating it yields CASYPSGGGNEQFF.